Below, 29 T cell receptor beta chains from the same sample are listed, as sequenced in a study of siplizumab effects on memory and regulatory T cells. This table comes from immunoSEQ multiplex PCR, and its TCRdb copy is limited to in-frame clones, with some not included. The repertoire has tens of thousands of clones, around 97% of them found once; the top ten carry approximately 1.1%. The source material was naive CD8+ T cells sorted from blood. The origin of the receptors is a human donor in good health.

The V and J genes are TRBV2 and TRBJ2-7; D is uncertain. Trimming pared 4 bases from V and 3 bases from J, leaving 13 bases between. Germline V CDR1 and CDR2: SNHLY, FYNNEI. CDR3 length equals 14 residues. CDR3 sequence reads: CASSGPTPGYEQYF. The CDR3 coding sequence is TGTGCCAGCAGTGGCCCCACCCCCGGCTACGAGCAGTACTTC.

The V gene is TRBV9, the J gene TRBJ2-1, with D possibly matching TRBD2 (6 bases). Deletions cut 6 bases from V and 8 bases from J, with 21 bases between. Per germline, CDR1 SGDLS and CDR2 YYNGEE. The CDR3 length is 15 residues. CDR3 amino acids: CASTPGTGSLYEQFF. The CDR3 region has the DNA TGTGCCAGCACCCCAGGGACCGGGAGTCTATATGAGCAGTTCTTC.

The gene calls are TRBV28 and TRBJ1-5, with D unresolved. The germline V gene has CDR1 MDHEN and CDR2 SYDVKM. This CDR3 contains 10 residues. The ends were cut back, 4 bases at V and 6 bases at J, with 1 base in the middle. CDR3 loop: CASSSQPQHF. DNA for the CDR3: TGTGCCAGCAGTTCTCAGCCCCAGCATTTT.

This sequence joins TRBV2 and TRBJ1-3; D not certain. The V gene's germline CDR1 is SNHLY and CDR2 FYNNEI. The CDR3 has 13 residues. Trimming took off 2 bases at V and 14 bases at J, with 16 bases between the two ends. The CDR3: CASSEWYADSVYF. For the CDR3, the DNA is TGTGCCAGCAGTGAATGGTACGCCGATTCCGTATATTTT.

The chain couples TRBV7-2 to TRBJ1-4, with D possibly matching TRBD1 (6 bases). CDR3 size: 15 residues. With 5 bases removed from V and 2 bases from J, the gap between germline ends came to 12 bases. Germline CDR1 is SGHTA and CDR2 is FQGNSA. CDR3: CASSRTAGTNEKLFF. The CDR3, as DNA: TGTGCCAGCAGCCGGACAGCAGGGACTAATGAAAAACTGTTTTTT.

This clone was observed a single time. This chain uses TRBV19 with TRBJ1-2; unclear D gene. The CDR3 spans 13 residues. Trimming shortened V by 5 bases and J by 4 bases, and 11 bases separated the two germline ends. Looked up from germline, CDR1 is LNHDA and CDR2 is SQIVND (reference sequence). Written as DNA, the CDR3 is TGTGCCAGTAGTGTGGCGGTCGGCTATGGCTACACCTTC. It is translated as CASSVAVGYGYTF. Filled out from reference TRBV19 and TRBJ1-2, the complete variable domain reads DGGITQSPKYLFRKEGQNVTLSCEQNLNHDAMYWYRQDPGQGLRLIYYSQIVNDFQKGDIAEGYSVSREKKESFPLTVTSAQKNPTAFYLCASSVAVGYGYTFGSGTRLTVV.

Concerning this clone: At one boundary the junction diverges from the germline segment, which might be a read error. The chain links TRBV19 to TRBJ2-5; D is unresolved. The CDR3 is 16 residues long. Germline CDR1 reads LNHDA; CDR2 reads SQIVND (reference sequence). The CDR3 protein is CASRRNQRTPQEAQYF. The CDR3, as DNA: TGTGCCAGTAGGAGGAACCAGAGGACGCCCCAAGAGGCCCAGTACTTC.

V is TRBV11-3 and J is TRBJ2-1, with 7 bases aligning to TRBD2. Germline-derived CDR1 and CDR2 are SGHNT and YENEEA. This CDR3 is 14 amino acids long. With 5 bases clipped from V and 7 bases from J, the junction kept 8 bases outside the gene matches. The CDR3 DNA is TGTGCCAGCAGCCACGGACTAGTATGGAATGAGCAGTTCTTC. This sequence encodes CASSHGLVWNEQFF. The full variable domain, rest sourced from reference TRBV11-3 and TRBJ2-1, is EAGVVQSPRYKIIEKKQPVAFWCNPISGHNTLYWYLQNLGQGPELLIRYENEEAVDDSQLPKDRFSAERLKGVDSTLKIQPAELGDSAVYLCASSHGLVWNEQFFGPGTRLTVL.

The chain employs TRBV7-2 and TRBJ1-5; maybe TRBD1 (6 bases). The CDR3 spans 17 residues. Germline values: CDR1 SGHTA, CDR2 FQGNSA. The ends were cut back, 1 base at V and 5 bases at J, with 18 bases in the middle. In DNA, the CDR3 is TGTGCCAGCAGCTTAGATCAGGGGATAAACCTCCATCAGCCCCAGCATTTT. It is translated as CASSLDQGINLHQPQHF.

The chain uses TRBV27 and TRBJ1-5; D is unresolved. The CDR3 consists of 11 residues. Trimming took 2 bases from V and 4 from J, leaving 0 bases between them. Germline V CDR1 and CDR2: MNHEY, SMNVEV (reference sequence). The CDR3 nucleotides read TGTGCCAGCAGTTTAAATCAGCCCCAGCATTTT. Translation: CASSLNQPQHF.

The chain joins TRBV19 to TRBJ2-7, with 8 bases matching TRBD1. Looked up from germline, CDR1 is LNHDA and CDR2 is SQIVND (reference sequence). With 10 bases clipped from V and 5 bases from J, the junction kept 10 bases outside the gene matches. The length of the CDR3 is 13 residues. CDR3 bases: TGTGCCACCTCAAAGAACAGGGGGAACGAGCAGTACTTC. Its protein is CATSKNRGNEQYF.

Only one count was recorded for this clone. V is TRBV5-6 and J is TRBJ1-6, with D uncertain. Germline V gene sequence: CDR1 SGHDT, CDR2 YYEEEE. There are 13 residues in the CDR3. With 0 bases removed from V and 10 bases from J, the gap between germline ends came to 8 bases. The CDR3 coding sequence is TGTGCCAGCAGCTTGGTCGCCGGATCACCCCTCCACTTT. It translates to CASSLVAGSPLHF.

This rearrangement joins TRBV27 to TRBJ2-1, with TRBD2 identical over 10 bases. This CDR3 contains 20 residues. Germline V gene lookup returns CDR1 MNHEY and CDR2 SMNVEV (reference sequence). The junction had 19 bases not matched to a gene; V was cut back by 0 bases and J by 8 bases. CDR3 in DNA: TGTGCCAGCAGTTTATCGATAGGACTCAGGAGCGGGAGGGCCTCGGATGAGCAGTTCTTC. It encodes CASSLSIGLRSGRASDEQFF.

This clone was found once. The V call is TRBV28, the J call TRBJ1-2; the D gene is possibly TRBD1 (6 bases). V lost 3 bases to trimming and J lost 4 bases, with 9 bases between them. CDR1 is MDHEN, CDR2 SYDVKM, per germline. CDR3 length equals 13 residues. The CDR3 DNA reads TGTGCCAGCAGTTTGGCGGACAGCTATGGCTACACCTTC. Its translation: CASSLADSYGYTF.

The V call is TRBV27, the J call TRBJ2-2; possible D gene TRBD1, 5 bases. CDR3 length equals 15 residues. Germline V gene sequence: CDR1 MNHEY, CDR2 SMNVEV (reference sequence). Between the trimmed V and J ends, which lost 5 bases and 5 bases, there was a span of 15 bases. The CDR3 nucleotides read TGTGCCAGCAGTGGACACTACACCGGGACCGGGGAGCTGTTTTTT. Its protein product is CASSGHYTGTGELFF.

This chain uses TRBV30 with TRBJ2-7, with TRBD1 identical over 7 bases. This CDR3 has 12 residues. The germline V gene encodes CDR1 GTSNPN and CDR2 SVGIG (reference sequence). V shed 4 bases and J 1 base; nucleotides not matched to a gene: 1. This CDR3 reads CAWMTGSYEQYF. The DNA for the CDR3 is TGTGCCTGGATGACAGGGTCCTACGAGCAGTACTTC.

CDR3 coding DNA: TGTGCCATCAGTGAGTCTGGGGGACAGGGAGGCTACACCTTC. Protein sequence: CAISESGGQGGYTF. The chain employs TRBV10-3 and TRBJ1-2; TRBD1 aligns across 9 bases. The CDR3 extends over 14 amino acids. CDR1 is ENHRY, CDR2 SYGVKD, per germline. Trimming took 0 bases from V and 8 from J; bases not matched to a gene: 4.

This clone was observed once. This chain connects TRBV28 to TRBJ1-1, with D possibly matching TRBD1 (6 bases). Between the trimmed V and J ends, which lost 3 bases and 3 bases, there was a span of 14 bases. The CDR3 spans 15 residues. The germline gives CDR1 MDHEN, CDR2 SYDVKM. CDR3 loop: CASSFRGRGDTEAFF. In DNA form, the CDR3 reads TGTGCCAGCAGTTTCCGGGGGCGCGGGGACACTGAAGCTTTCTTT.

The genes are TRBV19 and TRBJ2-7; D might be TRBD1 (5 bases). This CDR3 has 13 amino acids. Trimming took 1 base from V and 1 from J, leaving 5 bases between them. The germline gives CDR1 LNHDA, CDR2 SQIVND (reference sequence). The CDR3 DNA reads TGTGCCAGTAGTATAGGACAGTCCTACGAGCAGTACTTC. This codes for CASSIGQSYEQYF.

V and J are TRBV30 and TRBJ1-3; D is undetermined. CDR1 and CDR2 (germline): GTSNPN, SVGIG (reference sequence). The V end lost 3 bases, the J end lost 0 bases, and 3 bases lay between the germline ends. The CDR3 totals 12 residues. CDR3 DNA sequence: TGTGCCTGGAGGAGCTCTGGAAACACCATATATTTT. It specifies CAWRSSGNTIYF.

The CDR3 DNA is TGTGCCAGCAAGCCTGGGACAGGGGGCGTTTCCGGGCAGTTCTTC. This encodes CASKPGTGGVSGQFF. This sequence joins TRBV2 and TRBJ2-1, with 12 nucleotides matching TRBD1. V lost 7 bases and J lost 12; bases outside the gene matches: 13. Per the germline V gene, CDR1 is SNHLY and CDR2 is FYNNEI. The CDR3 extends over 15 amino acids.

This clone was seen a single time. The chain has TRBV10-3 and TRBJ2-7; no definite D call. This CDR3 region has 14 residues. Germline V lookup: CDR1 ENHRY, CDR2 SYGVKD. With 4 bases removed from V and 1 base from J, the gap between germline ends came to 11 bases. The CDR3 spells CAISGVEMSYEQYF. The CDR3 DNA reads TGTGCCATCAGTGGGGTAGAGATGTCCTACGAGCAGTACTTC.

The chain combines TRBV29-1 with TRBJ1-4; D call uncertain. CDR3 length: 11 residues. V was cut by 5 bases and J by 8 bases, with 9 bases left in between. CDR1 and CDR2 from the germline V gene are SQVTM and ANQGSEA. The CDR3 region is CSVLGQEKLFF. The CDR3 coding sequence is TGCAGCGTTCTCGGTCAGGAAAAACTGTTTTTT.

The gene calls are TRBV10-2 and TRBJ2-7, with 7 positions matching TRBD2. The CDR3 runs to 12 residues. V was clipped by 5 bases and J by 4 bases; unmatched bases: 2. Germline V gene data show CDR1 as WSHSY and CDR2 as SAAADI. DNA of the CDR3: TGCGCCAGCAGTCCCGGGGGGTACGAGCAGTACTTC. Protein product: CASSPGGYEQYF.

This chain links TRBV9 with TRBJ2-3; 8 positions agree with TRBD1. The CDR3 has 16 residues. CDR1 is SGDLS and CDR2 is YYNGEE in the germline V gene. The V segment lost 4 bases and the J segment 2 bases; nucleotides outside the gene matches: 9. The CDR3 bases are TGTGCCAGCAGCCCGCCCGCGGACAGGGTCACAGATACGCAGTATTTT. This gives the protein CASSPPADRVTDTQYF.

Concerning this clone: The sample has other DNA sequences that encode this CDR3 too. The chain couples TRBV27 to TRBJ2-7; D is undetermined. The CDR3 length is 11 residues. Trimming left V 4 bases short and J 5 bases short, with 6 bases between. Germline CDR1 and CDR2: MNHEY and SMNVEV (reference sequence). CDR3 sequence: CASSSGHEQYF. The CDR3 region has the DNA TGTGCCAGCAGTTCAGGCCACGAGCAGTACTTC.

The chain employs TRBV29-1 and TRBJ1-1, with D maybe TRBD1 (5 bases). The ends were cut back, 7 bases at V and 7 bases at J, with 19 bases in the middle. The CDR3 is 13 residues long. Germline V gene lookup returns CDR1 SQVTM and CDR2 ANQGSEA. The CDR3, as DNA: TGCAGCGCCGACTGGGACGTAAAGAGTGAAGCTTTCTTT. Amino acids: CSADWDVKSEAFF.

This chain uses TRBV27 with TRBJ1-2; TRBD1 matches at 9 bases. The CDR3 length is 15 residues. V was clipped by 7 bases and J by 4 bases; unmatched bases: 10. From germline, CDR1 is MNHEY and CDR2 SMNVEV (reference sequence). The CDR3 region is CASMSRRTGAYGYTF. In DNA, the CDR3 is TGTGCCAGCATGAGTCGGAGGACAGGGGCCTATGGCTACACCTTC.

The chain uses TRBV4-3 and TRBJ2-7; D perhaps matches TRBD1 (6 bases). The CDR3 runs 16 residues. The germline CDR1 and CDR2 sequences are LGHNA and YSLEER. Trimming left V 4 bases short and J 0 bases short, with 16 bases between. This CDR3 reads CASSPTLQGSSYEQYF. As DNA, the CDR3 is TGCGCCAGCAGCCCCACTCTACAGGGTAGCTCCTACGAGCAGTACTTC.